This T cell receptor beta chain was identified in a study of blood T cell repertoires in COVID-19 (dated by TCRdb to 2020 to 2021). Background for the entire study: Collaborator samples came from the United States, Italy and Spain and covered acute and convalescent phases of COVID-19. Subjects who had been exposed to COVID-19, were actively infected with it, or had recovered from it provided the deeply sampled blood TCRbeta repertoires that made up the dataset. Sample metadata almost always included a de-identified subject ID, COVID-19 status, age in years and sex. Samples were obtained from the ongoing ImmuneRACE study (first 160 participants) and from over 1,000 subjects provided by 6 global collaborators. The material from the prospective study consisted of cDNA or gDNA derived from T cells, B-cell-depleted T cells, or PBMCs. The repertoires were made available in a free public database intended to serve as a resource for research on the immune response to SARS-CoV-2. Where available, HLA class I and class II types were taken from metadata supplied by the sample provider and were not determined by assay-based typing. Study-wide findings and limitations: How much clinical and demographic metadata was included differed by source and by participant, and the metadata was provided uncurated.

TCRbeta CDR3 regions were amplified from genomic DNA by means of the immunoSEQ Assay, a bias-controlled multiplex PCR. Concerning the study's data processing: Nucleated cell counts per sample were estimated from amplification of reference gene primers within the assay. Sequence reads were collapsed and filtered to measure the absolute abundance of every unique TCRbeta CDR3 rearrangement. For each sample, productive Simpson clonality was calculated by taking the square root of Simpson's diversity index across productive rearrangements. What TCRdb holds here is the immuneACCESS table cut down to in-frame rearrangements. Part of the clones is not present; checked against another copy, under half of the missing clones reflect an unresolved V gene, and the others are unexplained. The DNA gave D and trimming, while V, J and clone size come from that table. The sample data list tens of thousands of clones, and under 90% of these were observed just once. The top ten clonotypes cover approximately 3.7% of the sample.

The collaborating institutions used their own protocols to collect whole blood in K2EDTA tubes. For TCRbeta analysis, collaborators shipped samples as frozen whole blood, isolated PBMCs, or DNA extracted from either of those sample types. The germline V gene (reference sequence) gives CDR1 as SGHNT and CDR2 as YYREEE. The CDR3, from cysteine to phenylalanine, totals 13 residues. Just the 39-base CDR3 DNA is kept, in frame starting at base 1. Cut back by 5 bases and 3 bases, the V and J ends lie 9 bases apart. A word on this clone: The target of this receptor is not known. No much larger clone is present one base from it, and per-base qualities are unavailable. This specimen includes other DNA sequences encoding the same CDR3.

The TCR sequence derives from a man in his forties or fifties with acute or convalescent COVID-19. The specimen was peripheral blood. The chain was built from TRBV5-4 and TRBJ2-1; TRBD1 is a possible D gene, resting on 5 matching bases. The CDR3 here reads CASRPDSYNEQFF. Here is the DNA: TGTGCCAGCAGACCCGACAGCTACAATGAGCAGTTCTTC.